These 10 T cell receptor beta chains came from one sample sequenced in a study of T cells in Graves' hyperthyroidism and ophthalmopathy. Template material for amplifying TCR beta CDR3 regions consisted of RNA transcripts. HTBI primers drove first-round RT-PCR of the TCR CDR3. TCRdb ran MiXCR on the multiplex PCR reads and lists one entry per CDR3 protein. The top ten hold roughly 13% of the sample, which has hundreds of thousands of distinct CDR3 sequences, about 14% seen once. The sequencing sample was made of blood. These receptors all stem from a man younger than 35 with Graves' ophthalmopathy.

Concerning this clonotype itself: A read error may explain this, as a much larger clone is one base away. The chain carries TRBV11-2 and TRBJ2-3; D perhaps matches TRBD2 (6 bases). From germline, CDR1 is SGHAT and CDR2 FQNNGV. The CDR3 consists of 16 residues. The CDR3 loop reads CANSLAAGGGADTQYF. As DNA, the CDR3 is TGTGCCAACAGCTTAGCAGCGGGCGGAGGCGCAGATACGCAGTATTTT.

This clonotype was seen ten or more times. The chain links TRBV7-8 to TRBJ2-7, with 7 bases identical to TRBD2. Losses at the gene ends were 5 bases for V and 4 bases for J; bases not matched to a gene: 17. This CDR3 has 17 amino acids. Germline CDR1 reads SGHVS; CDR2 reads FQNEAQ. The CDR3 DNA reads TGTGCCAGCAGCCCCGGGGGAGGGGAGGGCGGGTTTTACGAGCAGTACTTC. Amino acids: CASSPGGGEGGFYEQYF.

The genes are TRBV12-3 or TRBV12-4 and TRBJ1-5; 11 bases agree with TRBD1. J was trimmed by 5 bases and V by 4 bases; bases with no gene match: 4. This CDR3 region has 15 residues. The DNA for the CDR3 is TGTGCCAGCAGTTCCGGGACAGGGGGTGATCAGCCCCAGCATTTT. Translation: CASSSGTGGDQPQHF.

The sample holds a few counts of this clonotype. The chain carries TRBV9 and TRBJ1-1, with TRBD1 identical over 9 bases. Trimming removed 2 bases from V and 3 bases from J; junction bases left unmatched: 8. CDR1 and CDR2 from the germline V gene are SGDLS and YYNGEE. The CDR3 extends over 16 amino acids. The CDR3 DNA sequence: TGTGCCAGCAGCGTGAGCCGGGACAGGGAAGACACTGAAGCTTTCTTT. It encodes CASSVSRDREDTEAFF.

CDR3 DNA: TGCGCCAGCAGCCAGCCTGAGTCGGGGGGCGGAGAAGAGACCCAGTACTTC. It encodes CASSQPESGGGEETQYF. The chain is built from TRBV4-1 and TRBJ2-5; the D gene is possibly TRBD2 (7 bases). This CDR3 contains 17 residues. Trimming took 3 bases from V and 3 from J, leaving 20 bases between them. Germline V gene data show CDR1 as MGHRA and CDR2 as YSYEKL.

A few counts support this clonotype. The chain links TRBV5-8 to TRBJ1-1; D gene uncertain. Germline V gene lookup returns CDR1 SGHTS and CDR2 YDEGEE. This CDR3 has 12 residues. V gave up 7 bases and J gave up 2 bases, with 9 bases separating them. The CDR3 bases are TGTGCCAGCGGGCGGAGTAACACTGAAGCTTTCTTT. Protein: CASGRSNTEAFF.

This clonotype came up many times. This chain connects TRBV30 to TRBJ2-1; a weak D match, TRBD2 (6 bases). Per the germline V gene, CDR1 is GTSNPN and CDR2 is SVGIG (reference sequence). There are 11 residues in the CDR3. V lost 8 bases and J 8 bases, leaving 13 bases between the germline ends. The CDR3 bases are TGTGCCGAAAGGCGGGGTGATGAGCAGTTCTTC. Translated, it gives CAERRGDEQFF.

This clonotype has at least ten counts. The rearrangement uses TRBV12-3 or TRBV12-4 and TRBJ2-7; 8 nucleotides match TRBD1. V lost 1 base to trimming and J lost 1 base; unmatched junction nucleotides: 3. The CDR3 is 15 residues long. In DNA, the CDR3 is TGTGCCAGCAGTTTAGGACAGGGGCCGTCCTACGAGCAGTACTTC. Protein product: CASSLGQGPSYEQYF.

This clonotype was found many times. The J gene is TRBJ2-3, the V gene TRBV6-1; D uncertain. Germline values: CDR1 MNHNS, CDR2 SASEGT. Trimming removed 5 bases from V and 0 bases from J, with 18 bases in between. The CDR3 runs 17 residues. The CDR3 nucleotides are TGTGCCAGCAGTCCGGCAGTTCTCTTCGTAAGCACAGATACGCAGTATTTT. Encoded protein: CASSPAVLFVSTDTQYF.

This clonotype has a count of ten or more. The CDR3 is CSARGTLVHSPLHF. The DNA of the CDR3 is TGCAGTGCTAGAGGGACTCTAGTACATTCACCCCTCCACTTT. This sequence joins TRBV20-1 and TRBJ1-6, with D uncertain. Germline CDR1 DFQATT, CDR2 SNEGSKA (reference sequence). The CDR3 runs to 14 residues. V shed 1 base and J shed 8 bases, with 12 bases lying between them.